The 25 T cell receptor beta chains presented below share a single source sample, sequenced in a study of identical twins. MiXCR, applied by TCRdb to the 5' RACE reads, yields one record per CDR3 protein. The repertoire holds around 690,000 distinct CDR3 sequences, with roughly 20% as singletons. The sample was also linked to a second study, of T cells expressing NK-cell markers.

The specimen was PBMCs. The receptors derive from a woman in her late teens or twenties in good health.

This clonotype appeared a few times. CDR3: CASSYSDGELFF. The CDR3 DNA reads as TGTGCCAGCAGTTACTCGGACGGGGAGCTGTTTTTT. This rearrangement joins TRBV6-5 to TRBJ2-2, with D unresolved. The V end was cut by 0 bases, the J end by 7 bases, with 3 bases between. This CDR3 region has 12 residues. Per germline, CDR1 MNHEY and CDR2 SVGAGI.

The chain joins TRBV6-4 to TRBJ2-1; 8 bases align to TRBD2. The CDR3 is 16 amino acids. CDR1 MRHNA and CDR2 SNTAGT come from the germline V gene. The V and J ends lost 8 bases and 6 bases, in that order; junction bases with no gene match: 15. The CDR3 DNA reads TGTGCCAGCGCGACAAGAACGGGGGGGAGCCCCAATGAGCAGTTCTTC. Translation gives CASATRTGGSPNEQFF.

This clonotype was recorded a few times. The V gene is TRBV5-1, the J gene TRBJ2-7; D uncertain. CDR1 is SGHRS and CDR2 is YFSETQ in the germline V gene. The CDR3 consists of 13 residues. Trimming took off 5 bases at V and 3 bases at J, with 12 bases between the two ends. CDR3 nucleotides: TGCGCCAGCAGGGGTCCCGGAATCTACGAGCAGTACTTC. It is translated as CASRGPGIYEQYF.

This clonotype was counted ten times or more. The genes are TRBV27 and TRBJ1-2, with D possibly matching TRBD1 (6 bases). This CDR3 is built from 15 residues. Per germline, CDR1 MNHEY and CDR2 SMNVEV (reference sequence). V lost 6 bases and J 8 bases, leaving 22 bases between the germline ends. CDR3 coding DNA: TGTGCCAGCAGAGATAAGTCAGGGGACGGCGAAGGCTACACCTTC. It codes for CASRDKSGDGEGYTF.

V is TRBV11-1 and J is TRBJ2-7; no clear D gene. The CDR3 length is 18 residues. V was pared by 2 bases and J by 0 bases, with 20 bases between. Germline CDR1 and CDR2: SGHAT and FQDESV (reference sequence). The CDR3 reads CASSLFSLIRPSSYEQYF. Written as DNA, the CDR3 is TGTGCCAGCAGCTTATTCTCCCTAATACGACCCAGCTCCTACGAGCAGTACTTC.

The chain combines TRBV5-1 with TRBJ2-2; D might be TRBD1 (6 bases). Trimming left V 4 bases short and J 8 bases short, with 12 bases between. This CDR3 is 13 amino acids long. Germline V lookup: CDR1 SGHRS, CDR2 YFSETQ. The CDR3 bases are TGCGCCAGCAGCACCTACAGGGATGGGGAGCTGTTTTTT. This sequence encodes CASSTYRDGELFF.

The gene calls are TRBV11-3 and TRBJ2-7; tentatively, D is TRBD2 (6 bases). Germline V gives CDR1 SGHNT, CDR2 YENEEA. The germline V and J ends were trimmed by 5 bases and 4 bases, with 18 bases remaining between them. There are 15 residues in the CDR3. CDR3: CASSLRSGGIYEQYF. Here the CDR3 DNA reads TGTGCCAGCAGCCTGAGAAGTGGGGGGATTTACGAGCAGTACTTC. Full variable domain (rest looked up from reference TRBV11-3 and TRBJ2-7): EAGVVQSPRYKIIEKKQPVAFWCNPISGHNTLYWYLQNLGQGPELLIRYENEEAVDDSQLPKDRFSAERLKGVDSTLKIQPAELGDSAVYLCASSLRSGGIYEQYFGPGTRLTVT.

The rearrangement uses TRBV10-3 and TRBJ2-7, with D possibly TRBD2 on 5 matching bases. Looked up from germline, CDR1 is ENHRY and CDR2 is SYGVKD. With 6 bases removed from V and 10 bases from J, the gap between germline ends came to 16 bases. This CDR3 is 12 amino acids long. The CDR3 here is CAISDPGRGQYF. The CDR3 DNA reads as TGTGCCATCAGCGATCCGGGGAGAGGTCAGTACTTC.

The chain recombines TRBV11-1 with TRBJ2-1; a weak D match, TRBD2 (7 bases). V gave up 2 bases and J gave up 0 bases, with 20 bases separating them. Germline-derived CDR1 and CDR2 are SGHAT and FQDESV (reference sequence). The CDR3 is 19 amino acids. Here the CDR3 DNA reads TGTGCCAGCAGCTTATGGGGCGGGGGCTCCCGAAGCTCCTACAATGAGCAGTTCTTC. It encodes CASSLWGGGSRSSYNEQFF.

At least ten counts were recorded for this clonotype. The chain combines TRBV6-2 or TRBV6-3 with TRBJ2-2; D remains unclear. The V gene's germline CDR1 is MNHEY and CDR2 SVGEGT. The germline V and J ends were trimmed by 0 bases and 7 bases, with 9 bases remaining between them. CDR3 length: 14 residues. CDR3 loop: CASSYSAEDGELFF. The CDR3 bases are TGTGCCAGCAGTTACTCGGCAGAAGACGGGGAGCTGTTTTTT.

V usage is TRBV5-1 and J usage is TRBJ1-6, with no clear D. Trimming took 0 bases from V and 11 from J, leaving 18 bases between them. The CDR3 runs 16 residues. CDR1 and CDR2 from the germline V gene are SGHRS and YFSETQ. CDR3 sequence (DNA): TGCGCCAGCAGCTTGGCCTGGTCCGGCCTGCCTCCACCCCTCCACTTT. Translation: CASSLAWSGLPPPLHF.

This clonotype was observed a few times. The rearrangement links TRBV4-2 to TRBJ2-5, with D possibly matching TRBD2 (7 bases). Looked up from germline, CDR1 is LGHNA and CDR2 is YNFKEQ. The ends were cut back, 0 bases at V and 7 bases at J, with 15 bases in the middle. This CDR3 region has 15 residues. This chain's CDR3 is CASSQDLGGGATQYF. Written as DNA, the CDR3 is TGTGCCAGCAGCCAAGATCTAGGAGGGGGGGCGACCCAGTACTTC.

In its sample, this clonotype was seen a few times. The rearrangement uses TRBV29-1 and TRBJ2-7, with D unclear. V dropped 4 bases and J dropped 2 bases, with 9 bases sitting between them. The CDR3 consists of 12 residues. From germline, CDR1 is SQVTM and CDR2 ANQGSEA. CDR3 loop: CSVGKSTYEQYF. As DNA, the CDR3 is TGCAGCGTTGGGAAATCTACCTACGAGCAGTACTTC.

The chain employs TRBV20-1 and TRBJ1-2, with 7 nucleotides matching TRBD1. The trim removed 5 bases at V and 1 base at J, leaving 10 bases unmatched. The CDR3 covers 15 residues. The germline CDR1 and CDR2 sequences are DFQATT and SNEGSKA (reference sequence). The CDR3 region has the DNA TGCAGTGCTGACCGCAGGGGGGAGAATAACTATGGCTACACCTTC. Residues: CSADRRGENNYGYTF.

This clonotype was seen a single time. The chain joins TRBV7-2 to TRBJ2-7; perhaps TRBD2 as D (6 bases). Trimming stripped 5 bases from V and 2 bases from J, with 16 bases between. Germline lookup yields CDR1 SGHTA and CDR2 FQGNSA. The CDR3 is 15 residues long. Here the CDR3 DNA reads TGTGCCAGCAGCAGGTTTGGGCGGGGACCCTACGAGCAGTACTTC. Protein product: CASSRFGRGPYEQYF.

The chain carries TRBV12-3 or TRBV12-4 and TRBJ2-7; TRBD2 aligns across 13 bases. V trimming: 11 bases; J trimming: 4 bases; junction bases outside the gene matches: 23. This CDR3 is 19 amino acids long. Written as DNA, the CDR3 is TGTGCCTTCAGTTTTAAGGGACTAGCGGGACTGATGGGGGCTTACGAGCAGTACTTC. This gives the protein CAFSFKGLAGLMGAYEQYF.

The chain is built from TRBV2 and TRBJ1-6; no reliable D call. The CDR3 covers 15 residues. The ends were cut back, 8 bases at V and 0 bases at J, with 11 bases in the middle. Looked up from germline, CDR1 is SNHLY and CDR2 is FYNNEI. The DNA of the CDR3 is TGTGCCAGCCGAGGATCGAGCTCCTATAATTCACCCCTCCACTTT. Amino acids: CASRGSSSYNSPLHF. Supplemented by reference TRBV2 and TRBJ1-6, the full variable domain reads EPEVTQTPSHQVTQMGQEVILRCVPISNHLYFYWYRQILGQKVEFLVSFYNNEISEKSEIFDDQFSVERPDGSNFTLKIRSTKLEDSAMYFCASRGSSSYNSPLHFGNGTRLTVT.

This clonotype was recorded a few times. The junction and the germline gene differ at one end; a read error may be behind it. V usage is TRBV7-9 and J usage is TRBJ1-1; D unclear. Germline CDR1 SEHNR, CDR2 FQNEAQ (reference sequence). The CDR3 totals 13 residues. The CDR3 spells CASSLAEGSEAFF. In nucleotides, the CDR3 is TGTGCCAGCAGCTTAGCTGAGGGATCTGAGGCTTTCTTT. The full variable domain, with the rest looked up from reference TRBV7-9 and TRBJ1-1, is DTGVSQNPRHKITKRGQNVTFRCDPISEHNRLYWYRQTLGQGPEFLTYFQNEAQLEKSRLLSDRFSAERPKGSFSTLEIQRTEQGDSAMYLCASSLAEGSEAFFGQGTRLTVV.

The CDR3 loop reads CSARGAWDTYEQYF. The DNA of the CDR3 is TGCAGTGCTAGAGGGGCGTGGGACACCTACGAGCAGTACTTC. This chain uses TRBV20-1 with TRBJ2-7, with D possibly TRBD1 on 6 matching bases. The germline V gene encodes CDR1 DFQATT and CDR2 SNEGSKA (reference sequence). The CDR3 is 14 residues long. V lost 1 base to trimming and J lost 2 bases, with 12 bases between them.

This clonotype showed up many times. The chain combines TRBV2 with TRBJ2-7, with 9 bases that match TRBD2. The trim removed 8 bases at V and 0 bases at J, leaving 5 bases unmatched. Germline values: CDR1 SNHLY, CDR2 FYNNEI. The CDR3 contains 14 residues. The CDR3 region has the DNA TGTGCCAGCCGTAATAGCGGGAGCTCCTACGAGCAGTACTTC. This gives the protein CASRNSGSSYEQYF.

The chain uses TRBV10-3 and TRBJ2-3; TRBD2 matches at 10 bases. Germline V gene lookup returns CDR1 ENHRY and CDR2 SYGVKD. V shed 6 bases, J shed 2 bases, and the junction held 5 bases outside the gene matches. This CDR3 has 15 residues. The CDR3 region is CAIRESGGDTDTQYF. The CDR3, as DNA: TGTGCCATCAGAGAAAGCGGGGGGGACACAGATACGCAGTATTTT.

V and J are TRBV12-3 or TRBV12-4 and TRBJ1-2; D is possibly TRBD1 (5 bases). The CDR3 length is 14 residues. Between the trimmed V and J ends, which lost 3 bases and 2 bases, there was a span of 10 bases. The CDR3 spells CASSFGGNNYGYTF. CDR3 sequence (DNA): TGTGCCAGCAGTTTTGGGGGGAACAACTATGGCTACACCTTC.

The rearrangement joins TRBV7-9 to TRBJ1-1, with D possibly matching TRBD1 (5 bases). CDR3 size: 16 residues. Trimming stripped 0 bases from V and 4 bases from J, with 15 bases between. Germline CDR1 reads SEHNR; CDR2 reads FQNEAQ (reference sequence). This CDR3 reads CASSLAGARVVTEAFF. The DNA of the CDR3 is TGTGCCAGCAGCTTAGCGGGAGCCAGGGTGGTCACTGAAGCTTTCTTT.

This clonotype has only a few counts. The chain couples TRBV4-2 to TRBJ2-7; D call uncertain. V was shortened by 4 bases and J by 6 bases, with 10 bases between the two germline ends. The CDR3 is 12 amino acids. Germline values: CDR1 LGHNA, CDR2 YNFKEQ. CDR3 nucleotides: TGTGCCAGCAGCCGCGGTTCGGGCGAGCAGTACTTC. It encodes CASSRGSGEQYF.

This clonotype was counted a few times. CDR3 in DNA: TGCAGTGCCAGACCAGGGGGCGTGGATCAGCCCCAGCATTTT. Amino acids: CSARPGGVDQPQHF. The chain carries TRBV20-1 and TRBJ1-5; 8 nucleotides align to TRBD1. Germline CDR1 and CDR2: DFQATT and SNEGSKA (reference sequence). The CDR3 has 14 amino acids. J gave up 5 bases and V 6 bases, and 9 bases lay outside the gene matches.